This is a list of T cell receptor beta chains from one sample in a study of T cells in localized non-small cell lung cancer. Clones were sequenced by immunoSEQ multiplex PCR, and TCRdb holds only the in-frame ones, with some missing. The table lists fewer than 40,000 clones, around 90% of them singletons. The sample here was peripheral blood mononuclear cells, taken before any cancer treatment. These TCRs come from a man between 40 and 70 years old with stage III lung adenocarcinoma. Each CDR3 is given with its conserved first and last residue. The D gene is left open where the match is weak. The size of a clone is reported for some rows only, either as once, few or many, or as a class for expanded clones.

V	size	D	J	DNA	CDR3
TRBV27	.	.	TRBJ2-3	TGTGCCAGCAGTTTATCGTCTAGCAGGGCAGATACGCAGTATTTT	CASSLSSSRADTQYF
TRBV5-5	.	.	TRBJ1-5	TGTGCCAGCAGCTTGTGGATCCATCAGCCCCAGCATTTT	CASSLWIHQPQHF
TRBV28	few	TRBD1	TRBJ1-1	TGTGCCAGCAGCCGACAGGGGACCGTTCTTGAAGCTTTCTTT	CASSRQGTVLEAFF
TRBV5-1	.	.	TRBJ1-3	TGCGCCAGCAGCTCCCTACAGACGTGGAAACACCTCAGTGGAAACACCATATATTTT	CASSSLQTWKHLSGNTIYF
TRBV15	.	TRBD2	TRBJ2-1	TGTGCCACCACCCGTGGCGGGGGGGCCTACAATGAGCAGTTCTTC	CATTRGGGAYNEQFF
TRBV19	once	TRBD1	TRBJ2-3	TGTGCCAGCAAAGTATCGCGACAGGGGTACAGCACAGATACGCAGTATTTT	CASKVSRQGYSTDTQYF
TRBV10-3	.	.	TRBJ2-5	TGTGCCATCAGCTCGACAGAGACCCAGTACTTC	CAISSTETQYF
TRBV4-1	.	TRBD1	TRBJ2-5	TGCGCCAGCAGTCTCGACAGGGTCGAGACCCAGTACTTC	CASSLDRVETQYF
TRBV7-6	.	TRBD1	TRBJ2-7	TGTGCCAGCAGCTTAACTTCGGGACAGGCGTACGAGCAGTACTTC	CASSLTSGQAYEQYF
TRBV6-5	few	.	TRBJ1-1	TGTGCCAGCAGGCTCGGGGGGACTGAAGCTTTCTTT	CASRLGGTEAFF
TRBV6-5	.	.	TRBJ2-5	TGTGCCAGCAGTCACCCGGGAGTCCAAGAGACCCAGTACTTC	CASSHPGVQETQYF
TRBV5-4	.	TRBD1	TRBJ1-2	TGTGCCAGCAGCTCAAGGACAGGGGGCGCCTATGGCTACACCTTC	CASSSRTGGAYGYTF
TRBV10-2	.	.	TRBJ2-3	TGCGCCAGCAGTGAGAGGAGGGGTCGTCCCACAGATACGCAGTATTTT	CASSERRGRPTDTQYF
TRBV4-3	.	TRBD2	TRBJ2-3	TGCGCCAGCAGCCAAGAGCTAGCGGGGGGGCCGACAGATACGCAGTATTTT	CASSQELAGGPTDTQYF
TRBV4-2	.	.	TRBJ2-1	TGTGCCAGCAGCCAACTAGCAAATGAGCAGTTCTTC	CASSQLANEQFF
TRBV7-2	.	.	TRBJ2-5	TGTGCCAGCAGCTTAAGGACACAGGGTCGGGAGACCCAGTACTTC	CASSLRTQGRETQYF
TRBV7-8	few	.	TRBJ1-6	TGTGCCAGCGCTAGCGAACGGTATAATTCACCCCTCCACTTT	CASASERYNSPLHF
TRBV5-1	.	.	TRBJ1-2	TGCGCCAGCAGCTTGGATGGTATCTCTAGCGGCTACACCTTC	CASSLDGISSGYTF
TRBV6-5	.	TRBD1	TRBJ1-2	TGTGCCAGCACAAGGACAGGGGGCCAAGGAGGCTACACCTTC	CASTRTGGQGGYTF
TRBV6-5	.	.	TRBJ2-7	TGTGCCAGCAGTTACACAGGACAGTTAAACGAGCAGTACTTC	CASSYTGQLNEQYF
TRBV11-2	.	.	TRBJ2-1	TGTGCCAGCAGCTTAGGAGGGAGGTCCTACAATGAGCAGTTCTTC	CASSLGGRSYNEQFF
TRBV5-6	.	.	TRBJ2-3	TGTGCCAGCAGCCGTGCGGCCACCCCGCAGTATTTT	CASSRAATPQYF
TRBV28	.	TRBD2	TRBJ2-3	TGTGCCAGCAGGACGGGACTAGCGGGGGGGGATACGCAGTATTTT	CASRTGLAGGDTQYF
TRBV20-1	.	.	TRBJ2-5	TGCAGTGCTAGAGTGTACTTTGAGCAGTACTTC	CSARVYFEQYF
TRBV7-9	.	.	TRBJ1-6	TGTGCCAGCAGCTCCAGTCGAACCCTCCACTTT	CASSSSRTLHF
TRBV15	.	TRBD1	TRBJ1-3	TGTGCCACCAGCAGAGATCTAATAAGACCCTCGGGACAGGGAGTAAACACCATATATTTT	CATSRDLIRPSGQGVNTIYF
TRBV4-2	few	.	TRBJ1-4	TGTGCCAGCATGAACGGACAGCTTAATGAAAAACTGTTTTTT	CASMNGQLNEKLFF
TRBV7-8	.	.	TRBJ2-1	TGTGCCAGCAGCACGCGACAGCGGGCCTCCTACAATGAGCAGTTCTTC	CASSTRQRASYNEQFF
TRBV5-3	.	TRBD1	TRBJ1-6	TGTGCCAGAAGCTTAGATACCGGGACAGCTAATTCACCCCTCCACTTT	CARSLDTGTANSPLHF
TRBV10-3	.	TRBD1	TRBJ2-2	TGTGCCAGCAAGGGGGCGGCTGACACCGGGGAGCTGTTTTTT	CASKGAADTGELFF
TRBV15	.	TRBD1	TRBJ1-2	TGTGCCACCAGCAGAGATGGTAGGGGGCGTCTATATGGCTACACCTTC	CATSRDGRGRLYGYTF
TRBV9	.	.	TRBJ2-3	TGTGCCAGCAGCGTAGATTATATGACAGATACGCAGTATTTT	CASSVDYMTDTQYF
TRBV9	.	.	TRBJ2-1	TGTGCCAGCAGCGTAGCTACCGCTCCGGACAATGAGCAGTTCTTC	CASSVATAPDNEQFF
TRBV27	.	.	TRBJ2-5	TGTGCCAGCAGTCCCCTGGGGGCAGAGACCCAGTACTTC	CASSPLGAETQYF
TRBV5-6	few	TRBD1	TRBJ1-6	TGTGCCAGCAGCTTGCGGGACAGGGCTATGTCACCCCTCCACTTT	CASSLRDRAMSPLHF
TRBV15	.	TRBD1	TRBJ1-5	TGTGCCACCAGGGACAGGGGGATTAGCAATCAGCCCCAGCATTTT	CATRDRGISNQPQHF
TRBV19	.	.	TRBJ2-3	TGTGCCAGTAAATCTAGAGGGGGCACAGATACGCAGTATTTT	CASKSRGGTDTQYF
TRBV11-2	.	TRBD2	TRBJ2-1	TGTGCCAGCAGCTTCGGGGGGGCCTTCGTCGGCTATGAGCAGTTCTTC	CASSFGGAFVGYEQFF
TRBV6-1	.	.	TRBJ1-2	TGTGCCAGCAGTTGGTTTCAGGGTAGCGGCTACACCTTC	CASSWFQGSGYTF
TRBV5-4	once	TRBD1	TRBJ2-7	TGTGCCAGCAGGCAAACACAGGGGGCCACGTACGAGCAGTACTTC	CASRQTQGATYEQYF